The 13 T cell receptor beta chains presented below share a single source sample, sequenced in a study of T cell repertoires in cytomegalovirus infection. TCRdb re-derived calls from the reads in MiXCR, one entry per CDR3 protein. The sample lists roughly 180,000 distinct CDR3 sequences, roughly 17% seen once, with around 25% in the top ten. The material sequenced was CD8+ T cells from PBMCs. These receptors all stem from a human donor in good health (CMV status not recorded). Some clones in this sample may be carry-over from other donors' samples.

In this sample, this clonotype turned up a few times. The gene calls are TRBV7-9 and TRBJ2-6; TRBD1 agrees at 9 bases. The CDR3 extends over 18 amino acids. Trimming at V came to 4 bases and at J to 2 bases, leaving 9 bases not matched to a gene. CDR1 SEHNR and CDR2 FQNEAQ come from the germline V gene (reference sequence). For the CDR3, the DNA is TGTGCCAGCAGCTCTCTACAGGGGGCCCTCGCTGGGGCCAACGTCCTGACTTTC. Protein product: CASSSLQGALAGANVLTF.

The chain is built from TRBV25-1 and TRBJ2-7, with D possibly TRBD2 on 6 matching bases. This CDR3 has 14 residues. CDR1 is MGHDK, CDR2 SYGVNS, per germline. V lost 4 bases to trimming and J lost 2 bases, with 12 bases between them. CDR3 region: CASSGGDWAYEQYF. Here the CDR3 DNA reads TGTGCCAGCAGTGGTGGGGACTGGGCCTACGAGCAGTACTTC.

This clonotype appeared many times. This sequence joins TRBV6-5 and TRBJ1-2, with D tentatively TRBD1 (5 bases). This CDR3 has 13 amino acids. Germline CDR1 is MNHEY and CDR2 is SVGAGI. V was cut by 4 bases and J by 0 bases, with 6 bases left in between. CDR3 region: CASSLTANYGYTF. CDR3 DNA sequence: TGTGCCAGCAGTTTGACAGCTAACTATGGCTACACCTTC.

This clonotype was detected a few times. The gene calls are TRBV6-5 and TRBJ2-1, with D uncertain. Trimming left V 5 bases short and J 4 bases short, with 9 bases between. This CDR3 region has 13 residues. Germline V gene sequence: CDR1 MNHEY, CDR2 SVGAGI. CDR3 sequence (DNA): TGTGCCAGCAGTCAGACCCTTTACAATGAGCAGTTCTTC. Protein product: CASSQTLYNEQFF.

The chain carries TRBV23-1 and TRBJ2-2; either TRBD1 or TRBD2 may supply D (5 bases each). TRBV23-1 is sorted into the ORF group, with uncertain function. Deletions cut 5 bases from V and 7 bases from J, with 14 bases between. The CDR3 consists of 14 residues. The CDR3 region is CASSFRDGIGELFF. Written as DNA, the CDR3 is TGCGCCAGCAGTTTCAGGGACGGGATCGGGGAGCTGTTTTTT.

The table lists this clonotype with a few counts. The chain has TRBV6-5 and TRBJ1-2; 12 bases are shared with TRBD1. The CDR3 runs 13 residues. Unmatched junction bases numbered 0, after V lost 2 bases and J lost 8 bases. CDR1 is MNHEY and CDR2 is SVGAGI in the germline V gene. The CDR3 region has the DNA TGTGCCAGCAGTTACGGGACAGGGGGCGGCTACACCTTC. It is translated as CASSYGTGGGYTF.

The chain carries TRBV11-1 and TRBJ1-1; the D is unclear. Germline-derived CDR1 and CDR2 are SGHAT and FQDESV (reference sequence). The V end was cut by 7 bases, the J end by 7 bases, with 19 bases between. The CDR3 is 14 residues long. The CDR3 is CASTPESSVSEAFF. The CDR3 DNA reads TGTGCCAGCACCCCCGAATCGTCAGTGAGTGAAGCTTTCTTT. The variable domain in full, with the rest retrieved from reference TRBV11-1 and TRBJ1-1, is EAEVAQSPRYKITEKSQAVAFWCDPISGHATLYWYRQILGQGPELLVQFQDESVVDDSQLPKDRFSAERLKGVDSTLKIQPAELGDSAMYLCASTPESSVSEAFFGQGTRLTVV.

This clonotype has just a few counts. This chain connects TRBV7-2 to TRBJ1-5, with D tentatively TRBD1 (6 bases). Deletions cut 6 bases from V and 0 bases from J, with 9 bases between. Looked up from germline, CDR1 is SGHTA and CDR2 is FQGNSA. The CDR3 loop spans 14 amino acids. For the CDR3, the DNA is TGTGCCAGCAGACAGGGCCTTAGCAATCAGCCCCAGCATTTT. Amino acids: CASRQGLSNQPQHF.

The table lists this clonotype with a few counts. The chain employs TRBV12-3 or TRBV12-4 and TRBJ2-7, with TRBD2 matching 7 bases. The CDR3 runs 15 residues. The trim removed 5 bases at V and 5 bases at J, leaving 12 bases unmatched. The CDR3 loop reads CASSPAGGSFHEQYF. The CDR3 region has the DNA TGTGCCAGCAGTCCCGCCGGGGGGAGTTTCCACGAGCAGTACTTC.

V usage is TRBV6-2 or TRBV6-3 and J usage is TRBJ2-1; the match to TRBD2 covers 8 bases. Germline V gene lookup returns CDR1 MNHEY and CDR2 SVGEGT. There are 17 residues in the CDR3. The junction had 10 bases not matched to a gene; V was cut back by 2 bases and J by 4 bases. The CDR3 here is CASSYGPGGASYNEQFF. For the CDR3, the DNA is TGTGCCAGCAGTTACGGGCCGGGGGGGGCCTCTTACAATGAGCAGTTCTTC.

In its sample, this clonotype was seen a few times. The junction departs from germline at one end; a sequencing error may be responsible. J is TRBJ1-2 and V is TRBV3-1; D not resolved. CDR3 length equals 14 residues. CDR1 is LGHDT and CDR2 is YNNKEL in the germline V gene (reference sequence). This CDR3 is CASNQGNPNYGYTF. The CDR3, as DNA: TGTGCCAGCAACCAAGGCAACCCCAACTATGGCTACACCTTC.

V is TRBV4-2 and J is TRBJ1-2, with a possible D match to TRBD1 (6 bases). Trimming took 1 base from V and 4 from J, leaving 16 bases between them. This CDR3 has 16 residues. Germline V gene lookup returns CDR1 LGHNA and CDR2 YNFKEQ. The chain's CDR3 is CASSQGEGEEIYGYTF. CDR3 bases: TGTGCCAGCAGCCAAGGCGAGGGGGAAGAGATCTATGGCTACACCTTC.

A few counts support this clonotype. J is TRBJ1-1 and V is TRBV7-6, with TRBD1 identical over 9 bases. The V segment lost 5 bases and the J segment 11 bases; nucleotides outside the gene matches: 6. The CDR3 contains 12 residues. CDR1 and CDR2 from the germline V gene are SGHVS and FNYEAQ. The CDR3 reads CASSPGTGRAFF. DNA of the CDR3: TGTGCCAGCAGCCCGGGGACAGGGAGGGCTTTCTTT.